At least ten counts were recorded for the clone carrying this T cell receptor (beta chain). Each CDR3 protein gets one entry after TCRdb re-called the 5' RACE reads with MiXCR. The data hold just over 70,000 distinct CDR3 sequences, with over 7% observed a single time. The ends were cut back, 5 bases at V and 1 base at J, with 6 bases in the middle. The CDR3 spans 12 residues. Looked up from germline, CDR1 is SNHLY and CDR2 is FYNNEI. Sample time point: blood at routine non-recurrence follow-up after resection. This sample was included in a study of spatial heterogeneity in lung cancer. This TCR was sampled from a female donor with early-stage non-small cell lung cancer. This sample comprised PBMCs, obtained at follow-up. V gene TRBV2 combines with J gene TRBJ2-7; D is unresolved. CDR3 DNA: TGTGCCAGCAGTCCAACTTCCTACGAGCAGTACTTC. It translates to CASSPTSYEQYF.